These 25 T cell receptor beta chains originate from one sample sequenced in a study of glioma-infiltrating T cells after dendritic cell vaccination. Sequenced by immunoSEQ multiplex PCR; TCRdb stores in-frame clones only, minus some. The sample holds about 64,000 clones, about 89% seen once. Time point denoted: after dendritic cell vaccination, including at tumor progression/relapse. Sequencing used blood, obtained after dendritic cell vaccination. Receptor source: a human donor with glioblastoma.

The chain combines TRBV5-1 with TRBJ1-3; TRBD1 is a possible D gene (6 bases). Trimming cost V 3 bases and J 0 bases, with 10 bases left between them. The germline gives CDR1 SGHRS, CDR2 YFSETQ. This CDR3 region has 15 residues. The CDR3 DNA follows: TGCGCCAGCAGCTCGGACAGTGGCTCTGGAAACACCATATATTTT. Its protein product is CASSSDSGSGNTIYF.

The chain uses TRBV10-3 and TRBJ1-5; D is ambiguous. The germline gives CDR1 ENHRY, CDR2 SYGVKD. Trimming shortened V by 5 bases and J by 2 bases, and 13 bases separated the two germline ends. The CDR3 extends over 15 amino acids. CDR3 sequence (DNA): TGTGCCATCAGTCACTCACCCGGGGGCAATCAGCCCCAGCATTTT. Translating it yields CAISHSPGGNQPQHF.

This chain joins TRBV9 and TRBJ1-2; TRBD1 matches at 7 bases. The V segment lost 0 bases and the J segment 3 bases; nucleotides outside the gene matches: 14. CDR1 and CDR2 (germline): SGDLS, YYNGEE. The CDR3 extends over 18 amino acids. CDR3 in amino acids: CASSVEGGRDRAYYGYTF. The CDR3 bases are TGTGCCAGCAGCGTAGAGGGAGGCCGGGACAGAGCTTACTATGGCTACACCTTC.

The chain carries TRBV2 and TRBJ2-1, with 11 bases that match TRBD1. V gave up 6 bases and J gave up 7 bases; unmatched junction bases: 8. The CDR3 sequence is 15 residues long. Germline assignment: CDR1 SNHLY and CDR2 FYNNEI. DNA of the CDR3: TGTGCCAGCAGCGCCGGACAGGGGGCTCGGAATGAGCAGTTCTTC. Residues: CASSAGQGARNEQFF.

The V gene is TRBV19, the J gene TRBJ2-7; TRBD2 aligns across 7 bases. The ends lost 7 bases at V and 2 bases at J; junction bases unmatched: 14. CDR3 length: 16 amino acids. The germline V gene has CDR1 LNHDA and CDR2 SQIVND (reference sequence). The CDR3 loop is CASTPPGPRGAYEQYF. The CDR3 coding sequence is TGTGCCAGTACCCCCCCGGGACCACGGGGGGCCTACGAGCAGTACTTC.

The V call is TRBV18, the J call TRBJ1-1, with TRBD1 as a possible D gene (6 bases). Trimming took 2 bases from V and 8 from J, leaving 15 bases between them. This CDR3 region has 14 residues. Germline V gives CDR1 KGHSH, CDR2 LQKENI. Here the CDR3 reads CASSPRRGGSEAFF. In nucleotides, the CDR3 is TGTGCCAGCTCACCAAGGAGGGGGGGATCGGAAGCTTTCTTT.

The chain combines TRBV7-3 with TRBJ2-2, with 7 bases identical to TRBD1. Germline lookup yields CDR1 SGHTA and CDR2 FQGTGA. The CDR3 runs to 16 residues. The trim removed 5 bases at V and 6 bases at J, leaving 12 bases unmatched. CDR3 loop: CASSPRGQGWAGELFF. Written as DNA, the CDR3 is TGTGCCAGCAGCCCTAGGGGGCAGGGTTGGGCCGGGGAGCTGTTTTTT.

This chain connects TRBV29-1 to TRBJ1-2; 9 bases agree with TRBD1. The V gene end was trimmed by 2 bases and the J gene end by 7 bases; junction bases not matched to a gene: 5. CDR3 length: 13 residues. CDR1 and CDR2 (germline): SQVTM, ANQGSEA. CDR3 protein: CSVEKQGAPGYTF. The DNA for the CDR3 is TGCAGCGTTGAAAAACAGGGGGCGCCTGGCTACACCTTC. Complete variable domain (other parts from reference TRBV29-1 and TRBJ1-2): SAVISQKPSRDICQRGTSLTIQCQVDSQVTMMFWYRQQPGQSLTLIATANQGSEATYESGFVIDKFPISRPNLTFSTLTVSNMSPEDSSIYLCSVEKQGAPGYTFGSGTRLTVV.

The rearrangement joins TRBV27 to TRBJ2-7, with TRBD2 as a possible D gene (5 bases). The CDR3 totals 16 residues. Germline V gene lookup returns CDR1 MNHEY and CDR2 SMNVEV (reference sequence). V dropped 3 bases and J dropped 2 bases, with 17 bases sitting between them. The CDR3 DNA sequence: TGTGCCAGCAGTTTTAGTGGAGGCTATCAACCCTACGAGCAGTACTTC. It codes for CASSFSGGYQPYEQYF.

The V and J genes are TRBV6-5 and TRBJ2-1; 8 bases align to TRBD2. The V and J ends lost 8 bases and 6 bases, in that order; junction bases with no gene match: 3. The CDR3 length is 12 residues. Germline loops: CDR1 MNHEY, CDR2 SVGAGI. The CDR3 DNA sequence: TGTGCCAGCGGACTAGCCTTCAATGAGCAGTTCTTC. It yields the protein CASGLAFNEQFF.

There are a few counts of this clone. V is TRBV4-3 and J is TRBJ1-2; possible D gene TRBD1, 6 bases. The V gene lost 0 bases and the J gene lost 4 bases, with 15 bases spanning the gap. The CDR3 loop spans 16 amino acids. Germline values: CDR1 LGHNA, CDR2 YSLEER. The CDR3 spells CASSQEFGGLSYGYTF. CDR3 coding DNA: TGCGCCAGCAGCCAAGAGTTCGGGGGGCTTTCCTATGGCTACACCTTC.

This chain uses TRBV9 with TRBJ2-7; 11 bases match TRBD2. The V and J ends lost 2 bases and 3 bases, in that order; junction bases with no gene match: 1. There are 14 residues in the CDR3. From germline, CDR1 is SGDLS and CDR2 YYNGEE. The CDR3 sequence is CASSVSGGVYEQYF. As DNA, the CDR3 is TGTGCCAGCAGCGTTAGCGGGGGGGTCTACGAGCAGTACTTC.

The chain joins TRBV5-1 to TRBJ2-1; 7 nucleotides align to TRBD1. Germline V gene data show CDR1 as SGHRS and CDR2 as YFSETQ. The V gene end was trimmed by 2 bases and the J gene end by 5 bases; junction bases not matched to a gene: 4. The CDR3 is 14 amino acids. The CDR3 sequence: CASSLGGANNEQFF. CDR3 in DNA: TGCGCCAGCAGCTTAGGGGGCGCCAACAATGAGCAGTTCTTC.

The rearrangement links TRBV7-9 to TRBJ2-7, with D perhaps matching TRBD1 (6 bases). The CDR3 totals 14 residues. Germline V gene sequence: CDR1 SEHNR, CDR2 FQNEAQ (reference sequence). V lost 5 bases to trimming and J lost 0 bases, with 11 bases between them. The DNA of the CDR3 is TGTGCCAGCAGCCCAAGACAGGACTCCTACGAGCAGTACTTC. This encodes CASSPRQDSYEQYF.

This clone showed up just a few times. CDR3 sequence: CASNGIYYGYTF. The CDR3 bases are TGTGCCAGTAATGGCATTTACTATGGCTACACCTTC. The chain employs TRBV19 and TRBJ1-2; unclear D gene. Germline assignment: CDR1 LNHDA and CDR2 SQIVND (reference sequence). This CDR3 region has 12 residues. Trimming took 7 bases from V and 3 from J, leaving 9 bases between them.

The V and J genes are TRBV7-2 and TRBJ1-6; a weak D match, TRBD1 (6 bases). Trimming removed 5 bases at V and 6 bases at J, with 14 bases between. Germline-derived CDR1 and CDR2 are SGHTA and FQGNSA. The CDR3 has 15 amino acids. This CDR3 is CASSPRGAGNSPLHF. DNA of the CDR3: TGTGCCAGCAGCCCCCGGGGGGCCGGTAATTCACCCCTCCACTTT.

The chain recombines TRBV5-4 with TRBJ1-1; the match to TRBD1 covers 7 bases. After removal of 2 bases from V and 0 bases from J, the junction contained 1 base not matched to a gene. CDR3 length: 14 residues. CDR1 is SGHNT, CDR2 YYREEE, per germline (reference sequence). CDR3: CASSLQGMNTEAFF. The CDR3 DNA reads TGTGCCAGCAGCTTACAGGGGATGAACACTGAAGCTTTCTTT.

The rearrangement links TRBV9 to TRBJ2-3; 11 nucleotides line up with TRBD2. Germline CDR1 SGDLS, CDR2 YYNGEE. CDR3 size: 17 residues. With V trimmed by 3 bases and J by 0 bases, 6 bases remained unmatched. The CDR3 nucleotides are TGTGCCAGCAGCGGACACGGACTAGCGGGTAGCACAGATACGCAGTATTTT. This codes for CASSGHGLAGSTDTQYF.

The chain joins TRBV11-2 to TRBJ2-4, with a tentative D call TRBD2 (6 bases). There are 16 residues in the CDR3. Trimming left V 2 bases short and J 7 bases short, with 18 bases between. CDR1 SGHAT and CDR2 FQNNGV come from the germline V gene. For the CDR3, the DNA is TGTGCCAGCAGCTTACGGCTCCCCGGGGGAATGAACATTCAGTACTTC. It translates to CASSLRLPGGMNIQYF.

V and J are TRBV25-1 and TRBJ1-1; perhaps TRBD1 as D (5 bases). This CDR3 spans 14 amino acids. Trimming removed 4 bases at V and 6 bases at J, with 15 bases between. Per the germline V gene, CDR1 is MGHDK and CDR2 is SYGVNS. The chain's CDR3 is CASSGVGGTAEAFF. The CDR3 DNA follows: TGTGCCAGCAGTGGCGTGGGGGGAACAGCTGAAGCTTTCTTT.

This chain links TRBV4-2 with TRBJ2-3, with 16 nucleotides matching TRBD2. The CDR3 is 17 amino acids. CDR1 and CDR2 (germline): LGHNA, YNFKEQ. The junction had 5 bases not matched to a gene; V was cut back by 5 bases and J by 3 bases. The CDR3 sequence: CASSGGTSGGATDTQYF. The CDR3 DNA sequence: TGTGCCAGCAGCGGGGGGACTAGCGGGGGGGCGACAGATACGCAGTATTTT.

The J gene is TRBJ1-1, the V gene TRBV5-1; 11 nucleotides agree with TRBD1. V was pared by 6 bases and J by 0 bases, with 1 base of the junction left unmatched. Germline CDR1 reads SGHRS; CDR2 reads YFSETQ. The CDR3 is 14 amino acids. CDR3 in amino acids: CASTDRGLNTEAFF. The CDR3 DNA is TGCGCCAGCACGGACAGGGGGCTGAACACTGAAGCTTTCTTT.

Notes on this clone: One end of the junction is discordant with germline, which a read error may explain. Other DNA sequences in this sample translate to the same CDR3. J is TRBJ1-6 and V is TRBV18; TRBD1 agrees at 7 bases. Germline lookup yields CDR1 KGHSH and CDR2 LQKENI. The length of the CDR3 is 15 residues. The CDR3 nucleotides are TGTGCCAGCTCACCATCGACAGGGTCAAATTCCCCCCTCCACTTT. Its protein product is CASSPSTGSNSPLHF.

CDR3 sequence: CAGYRGGSTDTQYF. The CDR3 nucleotides are TGTGCCGGATACAGGGGGGGAAGCACAGATACGCAGTATTTT. V and J are TRBV30 and TRBJ2-3; a weak D match, TRBD1 (8 bases). This CDR3 is 14 amino acids long. V lost 8 bases and J lost 0, with 15 bases in between. The V gene's germline CDR1 is GTSNPN and CDR2 SVGIG (reference sequence).

V and J are TRBV5-1 and TRBJ2-5; TRBD2 matches 7 bases. With V trimmed by 4 bases and J by 5 bases, 5 bases remained unmatched. This CDR3 contains 13 residues. CDR1 SGHRS and CDR2 YFSETQ come from the germline V gene. The CDR3 loop reads CASSRRERETQYF. Here the CDR3 DNA reads TGCGCCAGCAGCAGGCGGGAGAGGGAGACCCAGTACTTC.